This entry lists 5 T cell receptor beta chains sequenced from one sample in a study of pediatric ulcerative colitis. The data were produced by immunoSEQ multiplex PCR, yet TCRdb's version contains in-frame clones alone and is incomplete. In the table there are roughly 70,000 clones, less than 90% of which are singletons. Source material: blood. Source of these receptors: a boy between 10 and 17 years old with severe ulcerative colitis.

This sequence joins TRBV5-1 and TRBJ2-1; TRBD1 aligns across 10 bases. Germline V gives CDR1 SGHRS, CDR2 YFSETQ. This CDR3 comprises 14 residues. J gave up 8 bases and V 3 bases, and 5 bases lay outside the gene matches. In DNA, the CDR3 is TGCGCCAGCAGCTCATCCGGGACAGGGGATGAGCAGTTCTTC. This gives the protein CASSSSGTGDEQFF. Supplemented by reference TRBV5-1 and TRBJ2-1, the full variable domain reads KAGVTQTPRYLIKTRGQQVTLSCSPISGHRSVSWYQQTPGQGLQFLFEYFSETQRNKGNFPGRFSGRQFSNSRSEMNVSTLELGDSALYLCASSSSGTGDEQFFGPGTRLTVL.

V and J are TRBV30 and TRBJ1-2; 10 bases map to TRBD1. The CDR3 consists of 13 residues. The V gene's germline CDR1 is GTSNPN and CDR2 SVGIG (reference sequence). V shed 5 bases, J shed 4 bases, and the junction held 4 bases outside the gene matches. The CDR3 reads CAWAGQGFYGYTF. The CDR3 DNA follows: TGTGCCTGGGCGGGACAGGGGTTCTATGGCTACACCTTC.

To note about this clone: Mismatch with germline at one junction end may stem from a read error. The chain recombines TRBV6-1 with TRBJ2-5; no definite D call. CDR1 is MNHNS and CDR2 is SASEGT in the germline V gene. There are 15 residues in the CDR3. CDR3 in amino acids: CAISESTDPWETQYF. CDR3 DNA sequence: TGTGCCATCAGTGAGTCAACGGATCCATGGGAGACCCAGTACTTC.

This clone came up once. CDR3: CASSFSGLEAFF. The CDR3 DNA sequence: TGCGCCAGCAGCTTTTCTGGACTTGAAGCTTTCTTT. The V call is TRBV5-1, the J call TRBJ1-1; D unresolved. The CDR3 length is 12 residues. The germline V and J ends were trimmed by 2 bases and 7 bases, with 9 bases remaining between them. The germline gives CDR1 SGHRS, CDR2 YFSETQ.

This clone was seen a few times. The J gene is TRBJ1-1, the V gene TRBV25-1, with 7 bases aligning to TRBD1. The CDR3 runs 12 residues. Germline V gene lookup returns CDR1 MGHDK and CDR2 SYGVNS. V dropped 4 bases and J dropped 8; count of bases not matched to a gene: 4. CDR3 sequence reads: CASSAGQAEAFF. The CDR3 DNA sequence: TGTGCCAGCAGTGCCGGACAGGCGGAAGCTTTCTTT.